This TCR beta chain was retrieved from a study of blood T cell repertoires in COVID-19. Germline assignment: CDR1 SNHLY and CDR2 FYNNEI. Between the trimmed V and J ends, which lost 6 bases and 9 bases, there was a span of 18 bases. The CDR3 totals 14 residues. Libraries were prepared by immunoSEQ multiplex PCR; TCRdb keeps only in-frame clonotypes and omits some of them. Here the sample spans 250,000 to 300,000 clones, roughly 92% being singletons. This receptor was taken from a young woman with COVID-19, enrolled during active disease. The V gene is TRBV2, the J gene TRBJ2-1; TRBD2 might be the D (5 bases). The sample consisted of peripheral blood. CDR3 sequence: CASSETYLGLEQFF. The DNA of the CDR3 is TGTGCCAGCAGCGAGACGTATCTAGGACTTGAGCAGTTCTTC.